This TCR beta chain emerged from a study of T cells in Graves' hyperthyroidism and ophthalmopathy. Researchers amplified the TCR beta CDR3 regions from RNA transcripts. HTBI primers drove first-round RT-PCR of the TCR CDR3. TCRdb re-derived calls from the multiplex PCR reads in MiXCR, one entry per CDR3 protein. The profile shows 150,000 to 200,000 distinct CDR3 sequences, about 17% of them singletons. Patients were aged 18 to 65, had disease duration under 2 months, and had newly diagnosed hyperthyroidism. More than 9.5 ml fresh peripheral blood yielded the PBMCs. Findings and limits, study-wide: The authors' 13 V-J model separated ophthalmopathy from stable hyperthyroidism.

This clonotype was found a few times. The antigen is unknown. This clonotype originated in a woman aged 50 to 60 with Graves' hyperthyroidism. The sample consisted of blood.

As DNA, the CDR3 is TGTGCCAGCAGCTTGGAATTGGGAATCTATGGCTACACCTTC. Translation: CASSLELGIYGYTF. The chain employs TRBV5-8 and TRBJ1-2; no firm D call. V lost 0 bases, J lost 4 bases, and 10 bases lay in between. The CDR3 loop spans 14 amino acids. From germline, CDR1 is SGHTS and CDR2 YDEGEE.